This TCR beta chain was retrieved from a study of graft-versus-host responses after intestinal transplantation. The wider study: Every recipient had anti-thymocyte globulin induction and approximately three years of tacrolimus plus steroids.

A remark on this clone: As yet, its antigen is unknown. Other DNA sequences of this sample code for an identical CDR3.

This CDR3 is built from 14 residues. Trimming removed 4 bases at V and 2 bases at J, with 11 bases between. CDR1 is LGHNA and CDR2 is YNFKEQ in the germline V gene. TCRdb's table, derived via immunoSEQ multiplex PCR, lists solely in-frame clones and lacks some. The sample has about 83,000 clones, roughly 89% seen once. Broader study findings: Early post-transplant HvG declines showed an association with peak circulating GvH clone levels.

V and J are TRBV4-2 and TRBJ1-2; no definite D call. The receptor comes from a human donor who received an intestinal transplant. The sequencing used unstimulated CD4+ T cells sorted from spleen or lymph node cells, collected before intestinal transplant. The CDR3 region is CASSPLGGNYGYTF. The CDR3 DNA follows: TGTGCCAGCAGCCCCCTTGGAGGGAACTATGGCTACACCTTC.